Below, 23 T cell receptor beta chains from the same sample are listed, as sequenced in a study of cytomegalovirus exposure and HLA in healthy donors. Both 60 Vbeta primers and 13 Jbeta primers went into the PCR. Clones were read by immunoSEQ multiplex PCR, and TCRdb kept only the in-frame ones, dropping some. Of roughly 100,000 clones in the sample, 60% to 80% were seen once. Sequencing used PBMCs. These receptor sequences come from a man aged 25 to 40 in good health and CMV-seronegative.

CDR3 amino acids: CASSLVQGAGANVLTF. CDR3 nucleotide sequence: TGCGCCAGCAGCTTGGTACAGGGGGCTGGGGCCAACGTCCTGACTTTC. This chain joins TRBV5-1 and TRBJ2-6, with 8 positions matching TRBD1. CDR1 and CDR2 from the germline V gene are SGHRS and YFSETQ. V lost 0 bases to trimming and J lost 2 bases; unmatched junction nucleotides: 1. The CDR3 sequence is 16 residues long.

This clone was counted between two and nine times. The chain is built from TRBV19 and TRBJ2-3, with 10 bases fitting TRBD2. The length of the CDR3 is 16 residues. Germline CDR1 and CDR2: LNHDA and SQIVND (reference sequence). The ends lost 4 bases at V and 3 bases at J; junction bases unmatched: 7. The CDR3 sequence: CASSNRGAGGTDTQYF. DNA for the CDR3: TGTGCCAGTAGTAATCGGGGAGCGGGAGGGACAGATACGCAGTATTTT.

This clone was seen once. This chain connects TRBV7-6 to TRBJ2-5, with TRBD2 matching over 13 bases. The J call may be mistaken, given a closer DNA end match to TRBJ2-7. From germline, CDR1 is SGHVS and CDR2 FNYEAQ. This CDR3 has 15 amino acids. The CDR3 sequence is CASSPTSGRPYEQYF. CDR3 DNA sequence: TGTGCCAGCAGTCCGACTAGCGGGAGGCCCTACGAGCAGTACTTC.

The rearrangement links TRBV6-5 to TRBJ2-5, with 7 bases matching TRBD1. The trim removed 7 bases at V and 1 base at J, leaving 6 bases unmatched. This CDR3 spans 14 amino acids. CDR1 and CDR2 (germline): MNHEY, SVGAGI. CDR3 coding DNA: TGTGCCAGCAAATACGACAGGGCCCAAGAGACCCAGTACTTC. Its translation is CASKYDRAQETQYF.

This clone has only a few counts. This chain connects TRBV27 to TRBJ2-7; D ambiguous. The germline V gene has CDR1 MNHEY and CDR2 SMNVEV (reference sequence). Trimming left V 9 bases short and J 6 bases short, with 12 bases between. This CDR3 has 11 residues. The CDR3 DNA sequence: TGTGCCAGTAAGAGGAAGGCCGAGCAGTACTTC. It yields the protein CASKRKAEQYF.

Comment on this clone: Germline is not matched at one junction end, which may reflect a read error. In the same sample, other DNA sequences code for this CDR3. CDR3 nucleotide sequence: TGCGCCAGCAGTTTGAAAGCAAATCAGCCCCAGCATTTT. As protein: CASSLKANQPQHF. The chain recombines TRBV28 with TRBJ1-5; D not resolved. The CDR3 runs 13 residues. CDR1 is MDHEN and CDR2 is SYDVKM in the germline V gene.

The V gene is TRBV5-1, the J gene TRBJ2-2; 7 nucleotides line up with TRBD1. V lost 1 base to trimming and J lost 7 bases; unmatched junction nucleotides: 7. The CDR3 is 15 amino acids. The V gene's germline CDR1 is SGHRS and CDR2 YFSETQ. CDR3 in amino acids: CASSLKGAKDGELFF. The CDR3 DNA sequence: TGCGCCAGCAGCTTGAAGGGGGCGAAGGACGGGGAGCTGTTTTTT.

The chain carries TRBV9 and TRBJ2-1; 7 bases fit TRBD2. Germline V gene lookup returns CDR1 SGDLS and CDR2 YYNGEE. The junction had 7 bases not matched to a gene; V was cut back by 4 bases and J by 0 bases. The CDR3 has 16 residues. The CDR3 DNA follows: TGTGCCAGCAGCCAGAGCGGGACCCACTCCTACAATGAGCAGTTCTTC. This translates into CASSQSGTHSYNEQFF.

This sequence joins TRBV18 and TRBJ1-1; D might be TRBD1 (5 bases). Trimming removed 0 bases at V and 4 bases at J, with 9 bases between. This CDR3 is 14 amino acids long. CDR1 is KGHSH, CDR2 LQKENI, per germline. CDR3 coding DNA: TGTGCCAGCTCACCACCGGGGGGTGGCACTGAAGCTTTCTTT. Translation gives CASSPPGGGTEAFF.

This chain connects TRBV9 to TRBJ2-2, with 9 nucleotides matching TRBD2. V lost 0 bases, J lost 0 bases, and 12 bases stayed unmatched. There are 20 residues in the CDR3. Germline V gene sequence: CDR1 SGDLS, CDR2 YYNGEE. CDR3 region: CASSVVVTAGGTTNTGELFF. The CDR3 DNA follows: TGTGCCAGCAGCGTAGTCGTCACAGCGGGAGGAACTACGAACACCGGGGAGCTGTTTTTT.

Notes on this clone: The same CDR3 also results from other DNA sequences found in this sample. The gene calls are TRBV5-1 and TRBJ2-5; 10 nucleotides agree with TRBD2. Trimming took 0 bases from V and 1 from J; bases not matched to a gene: 0. Germline V gene lookup returns CDR1 SGHRS and CDR2 YFSETQ. CDR3 length: 15 residues. The DNA for the CDR3 is TGCGCCAGCAGCTTGGGACTAGCGGGCCAAGAGACCCAGTACTTC. It yields the protein CASSLGLAGQETQYF.

The chain has TRBV4-3 and TRBJ1-1, with D perhaps matching TRBD1 (6 bases). The germline V gene has CDR1 LGHNA and CDR2 YSLEER. V shed 3 bases and J shed 10 bases, with 21 bases lying between them. The CDR3 is 15 amino acids. Here the CDR3 DNA reads TGCGCCAGCAGCCAGGATTACAGGGTAACTAGGGTAGCTTTCTTT. Translation gives CASSQDYRVTRVAFF.

Comment on this clone: At one end, the junction sequence differs from germline, possibly due to a read error. V is TRBV25-1 and J is TRBJ1-1; D is ambiguous. Germline CDR1 is MGHDK and CDR2 is SYGVNS. The CDR3 covers 15 residues. In DNA, the CDR3 is TGTGCCAGCAGTGACACCCGGACTTCGAACGCTGAAGCTTTCTTT. Its translation is CASSDTRTSNAEAFF.

The V call is TRBV7-3, the J call TRBJ1-1, with unresolved D. This CDR3 contains 15 residues. Looked up from germline, CDR1 is SGHTA and CDR2 is FQGTGA. Trimming shortened V by 0 bases and J by 7 bases, and 15 bases separated the two germline ends. The chain's CDR3 is CASSLTMNTRDEAFF. CDR3 in DNA: TGTGCCAGCAGCTTAACGATGAATACACGGGATGAAGCTTTCTTT.

The chain couples TRBV2 to TRBJ2-3; 8 nucleotides align to TRBD1. This CDR3 comprises 14 residues. With 6 bases clipped from V and 4 bases from J, the junction kept 6 bases outside the gene matches. CDR1 is SNHLY, CDR2 FYNNEI, per germline. In DNA form, the CDR3 reads TGTGCCAGCAGCCTGGCCAGGGGGCCAGATACGCAGTATTTT. It yields the protein CASSLARGPDTQYF.

The chain employs TRBV7-8 and TRBJ2-3; 12 bases agree with TRBD2. Germline V CDR1 and CDR2: SGHVS, FQNEAQ. V lost 5 bases to trimming and J lost 4 bases; unmatched junction nucleotides: 4. The CDR3 has 15 amino acids. The CDR3 region has the DNA TGTGCCAGCAGCGCACTAGCGGGAGGTGCAGATACGCAGTATTTT. Residues: CASSALAGGADTQYF. Based on the CDR3 plus reference TRBV7-8 and TRBJ2-3, the full variable domain is GAGVSQSPRYKVAKRGQDVALRCDPISGHVSLFWYQQALGQGPEFLTYFQNEAQLDKSGLPSDRFFAERPEGSVSTLKIQRTQQEDSAVYLCASSALAGGADTQYFGPGTRLTVL.

The rearrangement joins TRBV19 to TRBJ1-2; D is unresolved. Per the germline V gene, CDR1 is LNHDA and CDR2 is SQIVND (reference sequence). The ends were cut back, 6 bases at V and 3 bases at J, with 11 bases in the middle. The CDR3 covers 13 residues. The CDR3 spells CASRDTKDYGYTF. The CDR3 region has the DNA TGTGCCAGTAGAGACACGAAGGACTATGGCTACACCTTC.

The CDR3 bases are TGTGCCAGCAGCTCTTCCTTTAGGGGCAGGGGGGTTGGCACTGAAGCTTTCTTT. This sequence encodes CASSSSFRGRGVGTEAFF. V and J are TRBV11-3 and TRBJ1-1, with TRBD1 matching 7 bases. Trimming at V came to 4 bases and at J to 4 bases, leaving 18 bases not matched to a gene. The CDR3 is made up of 18 amino acids. CDR1 is SGHNT, CDR2 YENEEA, per germline.

The chain couples TRBV7-2 to TRBJ2-7; 10 bases fit TRBD2. The CDR3 runs to 13 residues. V lost 6 bases to trimming and J lost 7 bases; unmatched junction nucleotides: 6. Germline CDR1 reads SGHTA; CDR2 reads FQGNSA. The CDR3 reads CASSYLAGVEQYF. CDR3 coding DNA: TGTGCCAGCAGTTACCTAGCGGGAGTAGAGCAGTACTTC.

The gene calls are TRBV9 and TRBJ1-2; 8 bases map to TRBD1. Germline CDR1 is SGDLS and CDR2 is YYNGEE. The trim removed 5 bases at V and 4 bases at J, leaving 7 bases unmatched. The CDR3 runs 14 residues. DNA of the CDR3: TGTGCCAGCAGGCAGACAGGGGCCGTCTATGGCTACACCTTC. It is translated as CASRQTGAVYGYTF.

This chain connects TRBV5-1 to TRBJ2-1; the match to TRBD2 covers 12 bases. Trimming at V came to 6 bases and at J to 5 bases, leaving 3 bases not matched to a gene. Germline-derived CDR1 and CDR2 are SGHRS and YFSETQ. The CDR3 spans 14 residues. The CDR3 DNA reads as TGCGCCAGCACCCTAGCGGGAGGGAACAATGAGCAGTTCTTC. Protein sequence: CASTLAGGNNEQFF.

This chain uses TRBV29-1 with TRBJ2-3; tentative D call: TRBD1 (5 bases). Germline loops: CDR1 SQVTM, CDR2 ANQGSEA. V lost 2 bases, J lost 10 bases, and 10 bases lay in between. The CDR3 is 11 residues long. The CDR3 is CSVELSGPQYF. DNA of the CDR3: TGCAGCGTTGAATTGTCAGGGCCGCAGTATTTT.

The V call is TRBV12-5, the J call TRBJ2-7, with 7 nucleotides matching TRBD1. This CDR3 comprises 14 residues. With 3 bases clipped from V and 1 base from J, the junction kept 3 bases outside the gene matches. The germline V gene encodes CDR1 LGHNT and CDR2 FRNRAP. CDR3 protein: CASGLRDRSYEQYF. In nucleotides, the CDR3 is TGTGCTAGTGGTTTAAGGGACAGATCCTACGAGCAGTACTTC.